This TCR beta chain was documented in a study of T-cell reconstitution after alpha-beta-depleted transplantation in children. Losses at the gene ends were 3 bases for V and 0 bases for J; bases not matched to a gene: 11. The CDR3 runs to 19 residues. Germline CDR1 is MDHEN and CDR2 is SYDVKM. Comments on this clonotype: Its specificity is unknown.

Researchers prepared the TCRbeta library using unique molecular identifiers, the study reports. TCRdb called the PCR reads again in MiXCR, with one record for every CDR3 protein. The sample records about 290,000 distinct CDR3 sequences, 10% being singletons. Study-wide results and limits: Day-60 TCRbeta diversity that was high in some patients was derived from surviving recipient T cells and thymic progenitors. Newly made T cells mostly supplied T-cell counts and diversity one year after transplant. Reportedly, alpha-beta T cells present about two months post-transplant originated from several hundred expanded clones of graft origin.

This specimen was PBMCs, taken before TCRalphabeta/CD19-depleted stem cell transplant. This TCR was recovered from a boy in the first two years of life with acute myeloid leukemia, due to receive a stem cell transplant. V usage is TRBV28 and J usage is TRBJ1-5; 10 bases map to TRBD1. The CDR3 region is CASSLDSGTGVHSNQPQHF. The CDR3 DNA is TGTGCCAGCAGTTTGGATTCCGGGACAGGGGTTCATAGCAATCAGCCCCAGCATTTT. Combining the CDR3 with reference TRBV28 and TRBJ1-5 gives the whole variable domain DVKVTQSSRYLVKRTGEKVFLECVQDMDHENMFWYRQDPGLGLRLIYFSYDVKMKEKGDIPEGYSVSREKKERFSLILESASTNQTSMYLCASSLDSGTGVHSNQPQHFGDGTRLSIL.